The source of this T cell receptor (beta chain) is a study of cytomegalovirus exposure and HLA in healthy donors. The PCR made use of 60 Vbeta and 13 Jbeta primers. The repertoire was sequenced with immunoSEQ multiplex PCR; TCRdb's copy has only in-frame clones and lacks some. In the table there are around 130,000 clones, roughly 76% of which are singletons. The sequenced sample was PBMCs. This TCR came from a female donor in good health and CMV-seronegative.

Here the CDR3 reads CASSLYGSYNEQFF. The CDR3 DNA reads as TGTGCCAGCAGCCTCTACGGGAGCTACAATGAGCAGTTCTTC. The chain recombines TRBV6-5 with TRBJ2-1; tentatively, D is TRBD2 (6 bases). CDR1 and CDR2 (germline): MNHEY, SVGAGI. The CDR3 is 14 amino acids. Trimming pared 6 bases from V and 3 bases from J, leaving 12 bases between.